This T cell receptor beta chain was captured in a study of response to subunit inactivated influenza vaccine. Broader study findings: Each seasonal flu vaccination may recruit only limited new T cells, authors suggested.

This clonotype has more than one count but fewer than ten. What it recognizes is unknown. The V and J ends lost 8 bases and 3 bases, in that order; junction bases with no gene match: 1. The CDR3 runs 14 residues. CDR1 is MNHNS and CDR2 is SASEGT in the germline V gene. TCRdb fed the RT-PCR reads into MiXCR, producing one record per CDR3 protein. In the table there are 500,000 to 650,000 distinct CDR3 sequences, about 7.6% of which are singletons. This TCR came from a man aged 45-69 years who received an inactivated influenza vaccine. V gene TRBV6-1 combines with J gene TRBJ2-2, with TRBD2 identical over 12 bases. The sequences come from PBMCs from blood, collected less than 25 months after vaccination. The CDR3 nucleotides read TGTGCCAGCGGACTAGCGGGATACACCGGGGAGCTGTTTTTT. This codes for CASGLAGYTGELFF.